This passage covers 31 T cell receptor beta chains from one sample sequenced in a study of blood T cell repertoires in COVID-19. The assay was immunoSEQ multiplex PCR, and TCRdb's table has in-frame clones only and misses some. There are 70,000 or so clones in the sample; over 75% occur only once, and roughly 28% lies in the top ten. The specimen sequenced was peripheral blood. The receptor set was obtained from a woman older than 75 with active or convalescent COVID-19.

V gene TRBV19 combines with J gene TRBJ1-1, with 11 bases fitting TRBD1. Unmatched junction bases numbered 10, after V lost 6 bases and J lost 4 bases. The CDR3 spans 16 residues. Germline-derived CDR1 and CDR2 are LNHDA and SQIVND (reference sequence). The CDR3 spells CASRMDRGLRITEAFF. The CDR3, as DNA: TGTGCCAGTAGGATGGACAGGGGGCTAAGAATCACTGAAGCTTTCTTT.

The V and J genes are TRBV5-1 and TRBJ2-5, with D possibly matching TRBD2 (6 bases). In germline, CDR1 is SGHRS, CDR2 YFSETQ. The CDR3 is 15 residues long. Between the trimmed V and J ends, which lost 7 bases and 2 bases, there was a span of 18 bases. The CDR3 is CASFPEAGDQETQYF. The CDR3 region has the DNA TGCGCCAGCTTTCCCGAAGCGGGCGATCAAGAGACCCAGTACTTC.

V and J are TRBV7-8 and TRBJ1-5; maybe TRBD1 (6 bases). The germline V gene encodes CDR1 SGHVS and CDR2 FQNEAQ. This CDR3 contains 15 residues. Between the trimmed V and J ends, which lost 5 bases and 1 base, there was a span of 12 bases. The CDR3 region is CASSMGHTSNQPQHF. The CDR3 coding sequence is TGTGCCAGCAGCATGGGACACACAAGCAATCAGCCCCAGCATTTT.

This chain's CDR3 is CASSSGWGRGAGNSPLHF. DNA of the CDR3: TGTGCCAGCAGCTCGGGGTGGGGCAGGGGAGCTGGAAATTCACCCCTCCACTTT. The J gene is TRBJ1-6, the V gene TRBV5-6; TRBD1 might be the D (6 bases). Per the germline V gene, CDR1 is SGHDT and CDR2 is YYEEEE. V lost 3 bases, J lost 7 bases, and 23 bases lay in between. The CDR3 extends over 18 amino acids.

For this clone: An end of the junction differs from the germline gene, which may be a read error. J is TRBJ1-3 and V is TRBV10-3; D unresolved. The CDR3 length is 14 residues. From germline, CDR1 is ENHRY and CDR2 SYGVKD. CDR3 loop: CAISGTSSGSTIYF. CDR3 bases: TGTGCCATCAGTGGGACTTCTAGCGGAAGCACCATATATTTT.

This chain connects TRBV7-9 to TRBJ2-7, with 7 bases that match TRBD1. V lost 5 bases and J lost 3; bases outside the gene matches: 13. There are 16 residues in the CDR3. In germline, CDR1 is SEHNR, CDR2 FQNEAQ (reference sequence). The CDR3 nucleotides are TGTGCCAGCAGCAAGACCGCAGGGGGTGCATACTACGAGCAGTACTTC. This gives the protein CASSKTAGGAYYEQYF. The full variable domain, rest sourced from reference TRBV7-9 and TRBJ2-7, is DTGVSQNPRHKITKRGQNVTFRCDPISEHNRLYWYRQTLGQGPEFLTYFQNEAQLEKSRLLSDRFSAERPKGSFSTLEIQRTEQGDSAMYLCASSKTAGGAYYEQYFGPGTRLTVT.

The V call is TRBV21-1, the J call TRBJ1-6; TRBD1 was called by the table and not checked on the DNA. TRBV21-1 constitutes a pseudogene. CDR3 size: 16 residues. CDR3: CASSAQEEVTGSPLHF. DNA for the CDR3: TGTGCCAGCAGCGCTCAGGAAGAAGTTACTGGTTCACCCCTCCACTTT.

The chain links TRBV28 to TRBJ1-1; D not certain. Trimming left V 1 base short and J 11 bases short, with 11 bases between. Germline V gives CDR1 MDHEN, CDR2 SYDVKM. This CDR3 has 12 amino acids. CDR3 sequence (DNA): TGTGCCAGCAGTTTATTTGGCCGAGGTGCTTTCTTT. Its protein product is CASSLFGRGAFF.

The V call is TRBV5-1, the J call TRBJ2-2, with a possible D match to TRBD1 (6 bases). CDR3 length: 14 residues. CDR1 and CDR2 (germline): SGHRS, YFSETQ. Trimming took off 5 bases at V and 1 base at J, with 9 bases between the two ends. For the CDR3, the DNA is TGCGCCAGCAGGGAGACAGGGAACACCGGGGAGCTGTTTTTT. Translating gives CASRETGNTGELFF.

This chain uses TRBV12-3 or TRBV12-4 with TRBJ1-1; tentative D call: TRBD1 (5 bases). The CDR3 covers 13 residues. The ends were cut back, 6 bases at V and 3 bases at J, with 11 bases in the middle. The CDR3 DNA is TGTGCCAGCAGGTGGGGCCTGTACACTGAAGCTTTCTTT. It yields the protein CASRWGLYTEAFF.

The chain combines TRBV19 with TRBJ1-1, with 7 bases identical to TRBD1. The CDR3 contains 14 residues. V lost 3 bases, J lost 3 bases, and 4 bases stayed unmatched. Germline CDR1 LNHDA, CDR2 SQIVND (reference sequence). The CDR3 region has the DNA TGTGCCAGTAGTATTCAGGGACAGTACACTGAAGCTTTCTTT. Translation: CASSIQGQYTEAFF.

The chain uses TRBV3-1 (or the pseudogene TRBV3-2) and TRBJ1-2, with D unclear. Germline lookup yields CDR1 LGHDT and CDR2 YNNKEL (reference sequence). Trimming shortened V by 1 base and J by 7 bases, and 16 bases separated the two germline ends. The CDR3 sequence is 15 residues long. The CDR3 DNA is TGTGCCAGCAGCCAAGTTTGGGCGGGTAGGCGTGGCTACACCTTC. It yields the protein CASSQVWAGRRGYTF.

This sequence joins TRBV7-9 and TRBJ1-2; 10 bases match TRBD1. V gave up 5 bases and J gave up 3 bases; unmatched junction bases: 3. Germline lookup yields CDR1 SEHNR and CDR2 FQNEAQ (reference sequence). The CDR3 runs 14 residues. The CDR3 nucleotides are TGTGCCAGCAGCAGCGGGACAGGGGACTATGGCTACACCTTC. Translated, it gives CASSSGTGDYGYTF.

The rearrangement uses TRBV25-1 and TRBJ1-4; TRBD1 matches 9 bases. With 7 bases clipped from V and 7 bases from J, the junction kept 10 bases outside the gene matches. Per the germline V gene, CDR1 is MGHDK and CDR2 is SYGVNS. CDR3 length equals 15 residues. The CDR3 reads CASTDAGTGIEKLFF. In DNA form, the CDR3 reads TGTGCCAGCACCGATGCCGGGACAGGGATTGAAAAACTGTTTTTT.

The chain couples TRBV3-1 (or the pseudogene TRBV3-2) to TRBJ1-3, with D hard to call. The germline CDR1 and CDR2 sequences are LGHDT and YNNKEL (reference sequence). The CDR3 loop spans 14 amino acids. Trimming shortened V by 3 bases and J by 2 bases, and 8 bases separated the two germline ends. The CDR3 DNA follows: TGTGCCAGCAGCCACACCGGGGCTGGAAACACCATATATTTT. Translation gives CASSHTGAGNTIYF.

A remark on this clone: The germline gene is not matched at one end of the junction; a read error may be the cause. The chain employs TRBV7-7 and TRBJ2-5; possibly TRBD1 for D (6 bases). The CDR3 extends over 16 amino acids. CDR1 is SSHAT, CDR2 FNYEAQ, per germline (reference sequence). The CDR3: CASSLIAGAPQETQYF. CDR3 DNA: TGTGCTAGCAGCTTAATAGCAGGGGCCCCCCAAGAGACCCAGTACTTC.

The chain carries TRBV4-1 and TRBJ2-5; 11 nucleotides agree with TRBD2. Trimming took 4 bases from V and 1 from J; bases not matched to a gene: 2. CDR1 and CDR2 from the germline V gene are MGHRA and YSYEKL. The CDR3 contains 15 residues. CDR3 sequence: CASSPLAGVQETQYF. The DNA of the CDR3 is TGCGCCAGCAGCCCACTAGCGGGGGTCCAAGAGACCCAGTACTTC.

On this clone: Within the sample, other DNA sequences also encode this same CDR3. V is TRBV7-2 and J is TRBJ2-2; 7 nucleotides match TRBD2. Germline V lookup: CDR1 SGHTA, CDR2 FQGNSA. Trimming cost V 5 bases and J 4 bases; bases outside gene matches: 7. This CDR3 is built from 15 residues. The CDR3 nucleotides are TGTGCCAGCAGCCTACGCACGGGGGGCACCGGGGAGCTGTTTTTT. It translates to CASSLRTGGTGELFF.

J is TRBJ1-2 and V is TRBV28; D is uncertain. CDR1 and CDR2 from the germline V gene are MDHEN and SYDVKM. The CDR3 totals 14 residues. Trimming cost V 3 bases and J 2 bases, with 10 bases left between them. CDR3 bases: TGTGCCAGCAGTTTTGGTCCGGGGAACTATGGCTACACCTTC. Amino acid sequence: CASSFGPGNYGYTF.

The chain uses TRBV19 and TRBJ1-1, with D perhaps TRBD1 (5 bases). The CDR3 contains 15 residues. Trimming took 6 bases from V and 0 from J, leaving 14 bases between them. Looked up from germline, CDR1 is LNHDA and CDR2 is SQIVND (reference sequence). CDR3 protein: CASSLGRTMNTEAFF. The CDR3, as DNA: TGTGCCAGTAGCCTGGGACGGACTATGAACACTGAAGCTTTCTTT.

The genes are TRBV5-1 and TRBJ2-7, with 8 bases that match TRBD2. This CDR3 has 15 amino acids. The germline gives CDR1 SGHRS, CDR2 YFSETQ. J was trimmed by 7 bases and V by 2 bases; bases with no gene match: 11. CDR3 sequence (DNA): TGCGCCAGCAGCTTATCCGAATTCCGGGGGGGAGAGCAGTACTTC. Residues: CASSLSEFRGGEQYF.

The sample holds a few counts of this clone. This rearrangement joins TRBV28 to TRBJ2-5, with 9 positions matching TRBD2. Germline V lookup: CDR1 MDHEN, CDR2 SYDVKM. This CDR3 contains 15 residues. J was trimmed by 4 bases and V by 5 bases; bases with no gene match: 8. The CDR3 loop is CASSPPSGARETQYF. Here the CDR3 DNA reads TGTGCCAGCAGTCCGCCTAGCGGGGCTCGAGAGACCCAGTACTTC.

The gene calls are TRBV6-5 and TRBJ1-1; D is perhaps TRBD1 (5 bases). Germline CDR1 reads MNHEY; CDR2 reads SVGAGI. Trimming left V 5 bases short and J 3 bases short, with 16 bases between. The length of the CDR3 is 15 residues. CDR3 amino acids: CASSHPAGVDTEAFF. The CDR3 DNA reads as TGTGCCAGCAGTCACCCCGCGGGGGTTGACACTGAAGCTTTCTTT.

About this clone: Its ends do not fully match the called genes, so a read error is possible. V is TRBV15 and J is TRBJ1-2, with 7 bases aligning to TRBD1. CDR3 length: 11 residues. Germline CDR1 reads LNHNV; CDR2 reads YYDKDF (reference sequence). The CDR3 region has the DNA TGTGCCACCAGCAGAGGTACCGGGACAGCCTTC. Translating gives CATSRGTGTAF.

This chain links TRBV6-5 with TRBJ2-5, with TRBD2 matching 9 bases. The length of the CDR3 is 15 residues. J lost 7 bases, V lost 6 bases, and 12 bases had no gene match. The germline gives CDR1 MNHEY, CDR2 SVGAGI. CDR3 loop: CASRKEASGASTQYF. DNA for the CDR3: TGTGCCAGCAGAAAAGAGGCTAGCGGGGCTTCGACCCAGTACTTC.

On this clone: It may be a read error: a sequence one base away is much more abundant. The chain couples TRBV12-3 or TRBV12-4 to TRBJ1-2; D unresolved. Trimming removed 4 bases from V and 4 bases from J, with 4 bases in between. The CDR3 is 11 residues long. The CDR3, as DNA: TGTGCCAGCAGTTCGGGCTATGGCTACACCTTC. Translating it yields CASSSGYGYTF.

The rearrangement uses TRBV15 and TRBJ2-7, with D maybe TRBD1 (5 bases). The CDR3 totals 14 residues. Trimming stripped 3 bases from V and 1 base from J, with 10 bases between. CDR1 LNHNV and CDR2 YYDKDF come from the germline V gene (reference sequence). The CDR3 sequence: CATSRDILSYEQYF. CDR3 DNA sequence: TGTGCCACCAGCAGGGACATCCTGTCCTACGAGCAGTACTTC.

Of note for this clone: Other DNA sequences of this sample code for an identical CDR3. V is TRBV12-3 or TRBV12-4 and J is TRBJ1-2; 7 bases align to TRBD1. V gave up 5 bases and J gave up 2 bases; unmatched junction bases: 2. CDR3 length: 13 amino acids. The CDR3 here is CASSLTGNYGYTF. CDR3 in DNA: TGTGCCAGCAGTCTGACAGGGAACTATGGCTACACCTTC.

The chain employs TRBV7-6 and TRBJ2-7, with 10 bases aligning to TRBD1. With 5 bases clipped from V and 4 bases from J, the junction kept 8 bases outside the gene matches. There are 15 residues in the CDR3. Germline V gene lookup returns CDR1 SGHVS and CDR2 FNYEAQ. CDR3 nucleotide sequence: TGTGCCAGCAGCCGGACAGGGGGAGGGGGATACGAGCAGTACTTC. Protein product: CASSRTGGGGYEQYF. Using reference TRBV7-6 and TRBJ2-7 for the parts outside the CDR3, the full variable domain is GAGVSQSPRYKVTKRGQDVALRCDPISGHVSLYWYRQALGQGPEFLTYFNYEAQQDKSGLPNDRFSAERPEGSISTLTIQRTEQRDSAMYRCASSRTGGGGYEQYFGPGTRLTVT.

This sequence joins TRBV10-3 and TRBJ2-1; D perhaps matches TRBD2 (5 bases). Germline V gene sequence: CDR1 ENHRY, CDR2 SYGVKD. This CDR3 is built from 16 residues. V gave up 2 bases and J gave up 2 bases, with 13 bases separating them. The CDR3 is CAISEPGKEAYNEQFF. The CDR3 DNA is TGTGCCATCAGTGAGCCGGGGAAGGAGGCCTACAATGAGCAGTTCTTC.

V and J are TRBV2 and TRBJ2-7; TRBD1 matches at 9 bases. V lost 6 bases, J lost 3 bases, and 6 bases stayed unmatched. The CDR3 sequence is 14 residues long. Germline V gives CDR1 SNHLY, CDR2 FYNNEI. Here the CDR3 reads CASSLGTGSYEQYF. CDR3 nucleotide sequence: TGTGCCAGCAGCCTGGGGACAGGGAGCTACGAGCAGTACTTC.